Listed here are 24 T cell receptor beta chains from one sample, sequenced in a study of blood T cell repertoires in COVID-19. Profiled with immunoSEQ multiplex PCR; TCRdb holds only in-frame clones, not every one. This sample has around 270,000 clones, with 80% to 90% found just once. Sequencing was carried out using peripheral blood. The receptors originated from a man aged 25 to 40 with active or convalescent COVID-19.

The chain has TRBV7-2 and TRBJ1-5; tentative D call: TRBD1 (5 bases). V was cut by 4 bases and J by 6 bases, with 16 bases left in between. This CDR3 is 15 amino acids long. The germline V gene has CDR1 SGHTA and CDR2 FQGNSA. The CDR3 DNA reads as TGTGCCAGCAGCTCCCGAGGGGAGGTGGGTCAGCCCCAGCATTTT. This codes for CASSSRGEVGQPQHF.

V is TRBV5-4 and J is TRBJ2-3; 7 bases agree with TRBD1. With 0 bases clipped from V and 0 bases from J, the junction kept 4 bases outside the gene matches. The CDR3 consists of 16 residues. Germline CDR1 reads SGHNT; CDR2 reads YYREEE (reference sequence). CDR3 region: CASSLVQGVSTDTQYF. CDR3 nucleotide sequence: TGTGCCAGCAGCTTGGTTCAGGGGGTTAGCACAGATACGCAGTATTTT.

The chain combines TRBV10-3 with TRBJ2-5; D possibly corresponds to TRBD2 (6 bases). The germline V gene has CDR1 ENHRY and CDR2 SYGVKD. Trimming took 4 bases from V and 3 from J, leaving 18 bases between them. CDR3 size: 16 residues. The CDR3 bases are TGTGCCATCAGTGGGGGGGAAGGCTCCCTTGAAGAGACCCAGTACTTC. Residues: CAISGGEGSLEETQYF.

This chain connects TRBV6-5 to TRBJ1-5; TRBD1 matches at 9 bases. Trimming removed 5 bases from V and 10 bases from J; junction bases left unmatched: 9. The germline gives CDR1 MNHEY, CDR2 SVGAGI. This CDR3 region has 14 residues. The DNA for the CDR3 is TGTGCCAGCAGTCCTTACGGACAGGGGTATCCCCAGCATTTT. This sequence encodes CASSPYGQGYPQHF.

V usage is TRBV12-3 or TRBV12-4 and J usage is TRBJ2-7; 8 bases align to TRBD1. The CDR3 is 13 amino acids. The ends lost 3 bases at V and 12 bases at J; junction bases unmatched: 10. This chain's CDR3 is CASSFSLGQAWYF. The CDR3, as DNA: TGTGCCAGCAGTTTCTCCCTGGGACAGGCGTGGTACTTC.

V is TRBV3-1 (or the pseudogene TRBV3-2) and J is TRBJ1-6; 9 bases are a match to TRBD1. V gave up 6 bases and J gave up 9 bases; unmatched junction bases: 12. In germline, CDR1 is LGHDT, CDR2 YNNKEL (reference sequence). The CDR3 contains 16 residues. CDR3 residues: CASRSPGQGSGSPLHF. The CDR3 region has the DNA TGTGCCAGCAGATCCCCGGGACAGGGTTCTGGTTCACCCCTCCACTTT.

CDR3 in DNA: TGTGCCAGCAGCCCGGGACTAGCGGGGGCCCCCGGGGAGCTGTTTTTT. Protein: CASSPGLAGAPGELFF. The rearrangement uses TRBV11-1 and TRBJ2-2; the match to TRBD2 covers 14 bases. J was trimmed by 6 bases and V by 5 bases; bases with no gene match: 5. This CDR3 has 16 residues. The germline V gene encodes CDR1 SGHAT and CDR2 FQDESV (reference sequence).

The gene calls are TRBV9 and TRBJ1-4; D perhaps matches TRBD1 (6 bases). There are 16 residues in the CDR3. Trimming left V 3 bases short and J 0 bases short, with 12 bases between. CDR1 and CDR2 from the germline V gene are SGDLS and YYNGEE. CDR3 DNA sequence: TGTGCCAGCAGCGGTGAACAGGGATCAACTAATGAAAAACTGTTTTTT. Protein product: CASSGEQGSTNEKLFF.

This clone was recorded once. The rearrangement uses TRBV5-1 and TRBJ2-7; possibly TRBD2 for D (6 bases). The V and J ends lost 5 bases and 1 base respectively, with 22 bases between them. This CDR3 comprises 17 residues. Germline V lookup: CDR1 SGHRS, CDR2 YFSETQ. The CDR3 sequence: CASRFAIVGGKSYEQYF. Here the CDR3 DNA reads TGCGCCAGCAGGTTTGCTATCGTCGGGGGAAAATCCTACGAGCAGTACTTC.

This clone was recorded many times. The chain uses TRBV11-2 and TRBJ2-7; 9 bases are a match to TRBD1. The germline gives CDR1 SGHAT, CDR2 FQNNGV. The length of the CDR3 is 15 residues. The V and J ends lost 4 bases and 6 bases, in that order; junction bases with no gene match: 10. DNA for the CDR3: TGTGCCAGCAGCTCCGTGGGACAGGGTCTGTTCGAGCAGTACTTC. Translation gives CASSSVGQGLFEQYF.

The chain uses TRBV6-4 and TRBJ2-2; 12 nucleotides match TRBD2. Looked up from germline, CDR1 is MRHNA and CDR2 is SNTAGT. This CDR3 region has 18 residues. V was pared by 7 bases and J by 5 bases, with 14 bases of the junction left unmatched. CDR3 sequence: CASKFRDRGLAGTGELFF. The CDR3 coding sequence is TGTGCCAGCAAATTCCGGGACAGAGGACTAGCGGGGACCGGGGAGCTGTTTTTT.

DNA for the CDR3: TGTGCCAGCAGCAGACAGGGGGAGCCCTATAATTCACCCCTCCACTTT. Translated, it gives CASSRQGEPYNSPLHF. The J gene is TRBJ1-6, the V gene TRBV2; 9 bases map to TRBD1. The trim removed 6 bases at V and 2 bases at J, leaving 5 bases unmatched. The CDR3 extends over 16 amino acids. Germline V gene sequence: CDR1 SNHLY, CDR2 FYNNEI.

As to this clone: The sample carries other DNA sequences with the same CDR3. The rearrangement links TRBV4-2 to TRBJ2-1; D not certain. Germline V gene lookup returns CDR1 LGHNA and CDR2 YNFKEQ. The CDR3 runs to 13 residues. Trimming removed 4 bases from V and 1 base from J, with 5 bases in between. This CDR3 reads CASSPGSYNEQFF. In DNA, the CDR3 is TGTGCCAGCAGCCCCGGGTCCTACAATGAGCAGTTCTTC.

This chain joins TRBV18 and TRBJ2-3, with 16 nucleotides matching TRBD2. The CDR3 totals 16 residues. Germline loops: CDR1 KGHSH, CDR2 LQKENI. V was pared by 4 bases and J by 6 bases, with 4 bases of the junction left unmatched. CDR3: CASSLGTSGGADTQYF. In DNA form, the CDR3 reads TGTGCCAGCTCACTCGGGACTAGCGGGGGGGCCGATACGCAGTATTTT.

The V call is TRBV5-4, the J call TRBJ1-3; no reliable D call. The CDR3 sequence is 14 residues long. The V end was cut by 0 bases, the J end by 6 bases, with 10 bases between. Germline assignment: CDR1 SGHNT and CDR2 YYREEE (reference sequence). CDR3 amino acids: CASSLGHPPNTIYF. CDR3 sequence (DNA): TGTGCCAGCAGCTTGGGACACCCACCAAACACCATATATTTT.

The chain has TRBV5-4 and TRBJ2-1, with 7 positions matching TRBD1. Trimming took 5 bases from V and 4 from J; bases not matched to a gene: 9. This CDR3 contains 15 residues. Germline V gene data show CDR1 as SGHNT and CDR2 as YYREEE (reference sequence). CDR3 region: CASSQSGQRYNEQFF. CDR3 coding DNA: TGTGCCAGCAGTCAATCGGGACAGAGATACAATGAGCAGTTCTTC.

The V and J genes are TRBV30 and TRBJ1-2; D not certain. This CDR3 spans 11 amino acids. V was clipped by 3 bases and J by 3 bases, with 5 bases between them. From germline, CDR1 is GTSNPN and CDR2 SVGIG (reference sequence). The CDR3 DNA is TGTGCCTGGAGCTACGACTATGGCTACACCTTC. It encodes CAWSYDYGYTF.

The J gene is TRBJ2-3, the V gene TRBV5-1; 7 positions agree with TRBD1. This CDR3 is built from 14 residues. From germline, CDR1 is SGHRS and CDR2 YFSETQ. J gave up 1 base and V 4 bases, and 3 bases lay outside the gene matches. The CDR3 DNA follows: TGCGCCAGCAGCATCCAGGGGGGCACAGATACGCAGTATTTT. Translating gives CASSIQGGTDTQYF.

The rearrangement joins TRBV10-1 to TRBJ2-1; D perhaps matches TRBD1 (5 bases). Trimming took off 0 bases at V and 5 bases at J, with 14 bases between the two ends. Germline loops: CDR1 WNHNN, CDR2 SYGVQD (reference sequence). The CDR3 totals 16 residues. The CDR3, as DNA: TGCGCCAGCAGTGAGTCGCGTCGTCTGGGGCACAATGAGCAGTTCTTC. It translates to CASSESRRLGHNEQFF.

V gene TRBV19 combines with J gene TRBJ1-5, with D unclear. Per the germline V gene, CDR1 is LNHDA and CDR2 is SQIVND (reference sequence). V lost 10 bases, J lost 3 bases, and 16 bases lay in between. The CDR3 is 14 amino acids. CDR3 region: CATTDRGYNQPQHF. The CDR3 DNA reads as TGTGCCACCACCGATCGCGGTTACAATCAGCCCCAGCATTTT.

The chain carries TRBV30 and TRBJ1-5; possible D gene TRBD1, 6 bases. The V end lost 4 bases, the J end lost 4 bases, and 20 bases lay between the germline ends. The germline V gene has CDR1 GTSNPN and CDR2 SVGIG (reference sequence). The CDR3 length is 16 residues. The CDR3 protein is CAWNAGGQTRNQPQHF. CDR3 DNA: TGTGCCTGGAACGCGGGGGGACAAACAAGAAATCAGCCCCAGCATTTT.

The V call is TRBV12-3 or TRBV12-4, the J call TRBJ2-3, with D unclear. The ends were cut back, 6 bases at V and 2 bases at J, with 9 bases in the middle. The CDR3 spans 13 residues. CDR3 amino acids: CASSHIATDTQYF. As DNA, the CDR3 is TGTGCCAGCAGCCACATTGCCACAGATACGCAGTATTTT.

The V gene is TRBV27, the J gene TRBJ1-2, with 9 nucleotides matching TRBD1. V shed 5 bases and J 2 bases; nucleotides not matched to a gene: 6. The CDR3 consists of 15 residues. The germline V gene encodes CDR1 MNHEY and CDR2 SMNVEV (reference sequence). The CDR3 DNA sequence: TGTGCCAGCAGTCTCAGGACAGGGGAGAACTATGGCTACACCTTC. This sequence encodes CASSLRTGENYGYTF.

The chain has TRBV9 and TRBJ1-6; D is unclear. This CDR3 is 15 amino acids long. The germline gives CDR1 SGDLS, CDR2 YYNGEE. V was trimmed by 0 bases and J by 9 bases, leaving 13 bases between them. This CDR3 reads CASSVDSAGGSPLHF. DNA for the CDR3: TGTGCCAGCAGCGTAGATTCAGCGGGAGGTTCACCCCTCCACTTT. Filled out from reference TRBV9 and TRBJ1-6, the complete variable domain reads DSGVTQTPKHLITATGQRVTLRCSPRSGDLSVYWYQQSLDQGLQFLIQYYNGEERAKGNILERFSAQQFPDLHSELNLSSLELGDSALYFCASSVDSAGGSPLHFGNGTRLTVT.